A selection of T cell receptor beta chains follows, all from one sample in a study of shared clonotypes between healthy human individuals. Data came from immunoSEQ multiplex PCR; TCRdb stores just in-frame clones and leaves some out. Of about a million clones in the sample, roughly 72% are singletons; the top ten hold around 1.4%. The sequenced sample was memory CD4+ T cells sorted from blood. These receptors were taken from a man aged 18 to 29 in good health. Both conserved end residues are part of each CDR3. A D gene is named only where the DNA matches it firmly. Clone size is shown for a subset of rows, as once, few, many or a class of expanded clone.

clone_size: NA
d_call: NA
j_call: TRBJ1-2
v_call: TRBV7-2
cdr3_aa: CASSQDLGVSNGYTF
cdr3_nt: TGCGCCAGCAGCCAAGATCTGGGGGTATCTAATGGCTACACCTTC

clone_size: NA
d_call: NA
j_call: TRBJ1-2
v_call: TRBV7-2
cdr3_aa: CASSLLRSSNYGYTF
cdr3_nt: TGTGCCAGCAGCTTACTCCGATCCTCTAACTATGGCTACACCTTC

clone_size: NA
d_call: TRBD1
j_call: TRBJ1-3
v_call: TRBV10-3
cdr3_aa: CAISESHTGGTGNTIYF
cdr3_nt: TGTGCCATCAGTGAGTCGCATACAGGGGGCACTGGAAACACCATATATTTT

clone_size: NA
d_call: TRBD1
j_call: TRBJ1-1
v_call: TRBV5-5
cdr3_aa: CASSLDLAQGHTEAFF
cdr3_nt: TGTGCCAGCAGCTTGGATTTAGCACAGGGGCACACTGAAGCTTTCTTT

clone_size: few
d_call: NA
j_call: TRBJ2-5
v_call: TRBV4-1
cdr3_aa: CASSQGAGRSQETQYF
cdr3_nt: TGCGCCAGCAGCCAAGGGGCGGGGCGGAGCCAAGAGACCCAGTACTTC

clone_size: NA
d_call: TRBD2
j_call: TRBJ2-1
v_call: TRBV11-2
cdr3_aa: CASSWGRLAGGRGNEQFF
cdr3_nt: TGTGCCAGCAGCTGGGGTCGACTAGCGGGAGGGAGGGGGAATGAGCAGTTCTTC

clone_size: NA
d_call: NA
j_call: TRBJ2-7
v_call: TRBV28
cdr3_aa: CASSLVRGANEQYF
cdr3_nt: TGTGCCAGCAGTTTAGTCAGGGGGGCCAACGAGCAGTACTTC

clone_size: NA
d_call: TRBD1
j_call: TRBJ1-2
v_call: TRBV6-1
cdr3_aa: CASSDPRQGHYGYTF
cdr3_nt: TGTGCCAGCAGTGACCCTCGACAGGGTCACTATGGCTACACCTTC

clone_size: NA
d_call: NA
j_call: TRBJ1-6
v_call: TRBV5-6
cdr3_aa: CASSHPKGVYSPLHF
cdr3_nt: TGTGCCAGCAGCCACCCTAAGGGAGTGTACTCACCCCTCCACTTT

clone_size: NA
d_call: NA
j_call: TRBJ1-2
v_call: TRBV6-5
cdr3_aa: CASSSSGTVNYGYTF
cdr3_nt: TGTGCCAGCAGTTCTTCCGGGACGGTAAACTATGGCTATACCTTC

clone_size: many
d_call: NA
j_call: TRBJ2-2
v_call: TRBV7-9
cdr3_aa: CASSLDAGTTGELFF
cdr3_nt: TGTGCCAGCAGCTTAGATGCAGGAACCACCGGGGAGCTGTTTTTT

clone_size: NA
d_call: TRBD2
j_call: TRBJ2-1
v_call: TRBV19
cdr3_aa: CASSTSGRGYNEQFF
cdr3_nt: TGTGCCAGTAGTACCAGCGGGAGGGGTTACAATGAGCAGTTCTTC

clone_size: NA
d_call: TRBD2
j_call: TRBJ2-2
v_call: TRBV5-1
cdr3_aa: CASSPGLAGGPTGELFF
cdr3_nt: TGCGCCAGCAGCCCGGGACTAGCGGGAGGGCCCACCGGGGAGCTGTTTTTT

clone_size: NA
d_call: NA
j_call: TRBJ2-7
v_call: TRBV5-1
cdr3_aa: CASTLDGGVVNEQYF
cdr3_nt: TGCGCCAGCACCTTGGATGGCGGGGTTGTAAACGAGCAGTACTTC

clone_size: NA
d_call: NA
j_call: TRBJ2-3
v_call: TRBV6-6
cdr3_aa: CAGRDISSTDTQYF
cdr3_nt: TGTGCCGGCAGGGACATTTCTAGCACAGATACGCAGTATTTT

clone_size: NA
d_call: TRBD2
j_call: TRBJ2-3
v_call: TRBV7-9
cdr3_aa: CASSLGGLAGQTDTQYF
cdr3_nt: TGTGCCAGCAGCTTGGGGGGACTAGCGGGACAGACAGATACGCAGTATTTT

clone_size: NA
d_call: NA
j_call: TRBJ1-3
v_call: TRBV6-6
cdr3_aa: CASSSAPGKLGNTIYF
cdr3_nt: TGTGCCAGCAGTTCGGCTCCGGGGAAACTTGGAAACACCATATATTTT

clone_size: NA
d_call: TRBD2
j_call: TRBJ2-4
v_call: TRBV2
cdr3_aa: CASREAGGAKNIQYF
cdr3_nt: TGTGCCAGCAGAGAGGCGGGGGGGGCCAAAAACATTCAGTACTTC

clone_size: NA
d_call: TRBD1
j_call: TRBJ1-5
v_call: TRBV27
cdr3_aa: CASSFLPQGARFVDSNQPQHF
cdr3_nt: TGTGCCAGCAGTTTTTTGCCCCAGGGGGCCCGTTTTGTAGATAGCAATCAGCCCCAGCATTTT

clone_size: once
d_call: NA
j_call: TRBJ1-3
v_call: TRBV18
cdr3_aa: CASSPQGTGNTIYF
cdr3_nt: TGTGCCAGCTCGCCGCAGGGGACTGGAAACACCATATATTTT

clone_size: NA
d_call: TRBD2
j_call: TRBJ2-3
v_call: TRBV5-1
cdr3_aa: CASSLGLAGAAADTQYF
cdr3_nt: TGCGCCAGCAGCTTGGGGCTAGCGGGAGCTGCAGCAGATACGCAGTATTTT

clone_size: NA
d_call: NA
j_call: TRBJ2-3
v_call: TRBV6-1
cdr3_aa: CASSEGRDTQYF
cdr3_nt: TGTGCCAGCAGTGAAGGGAGGGATACGCAGTATTTT

clone_size: few
d_call: NA
j_call: TRBJ2-5
v_call: TRBV7-9
cdr3_aa: CASSAQKETQYF
cdr3_nt: TGTGCCAGCAGCGCCCAGAAAGAGACCCAGTACTTC

clone_size: NA
d_call: NA
j_call: TRBJ2-7
v_call: TRBV7-6
cdr3_aa: CASSRSGIEQYF
cdr3_nt: TGTGCCAGCAGCCGATCCGGGATCGAGCAGTACTTC

clone_size: few
d_call: NA
j_call: TRBJ2-2
v_call: TRBV10-3
cdr3_aa: CAISYDISNTGELFF
cdr3_nt: TGTGCCATCAGCTACGACATATCGAACACCGGGGAGCTGTTTTTT

clone_size: NA
d_call: TRBD1
j_call: TRBJ1-1
v_call: TRBV28
cdr3_aa: CASKSDRGWTEAFF
cdr3_nt: TGTGCCAGCAAATCGGACAGGGGTTGGACTGAAGCTTTCTTT

clone_size: NA
d_call: NA
j_call: TRBJ1-2
v_call: TRBV6-4
cdr3_aa: CASSDYGGRGYTF
cdr3_nt: TGTGCCAGCAGTGACTATGGGGGACGGGGCTACACCTTC

clone_size: NA
d_call: TRBD2
j_call: TRBJ2-7
v_call: TRBV27
cdr3_aa: CASSLGLAGTYEQYF
cdr3_nt: TGTGCCAGCAGTCTCGGACTAGCGGGGACCTACGAGCAGTACTTC

clone_size: many
d_call: NA
j_call: TRBJ1-2
v_call: TRBV7-9
cdr3_aa: CASSLGQERAYGYTF
cdr3_nt: TGTGCCAGCAGCTTAGGACAGGAGAGGGCCTATGGCTACACCTTC

clone_size: NA
d_call: NA
j_call: TRBJ1-2
v_call: TRBV10-3
cdr3_aa: CAISETGLTYGYTF
cdr3_nt: TGTGCCATCAGTGAGACAGGGCTGACCTATGGCTACACCTTC

clone_size: NA
d_call: NA
j_call: TRBJ2-7
v_call: TRBV6-4
cdr3_aa: CASSRDRGDEQYF
cdr3_nt: TGTGCCAGCAGTCGGGACCGAGGCGACGAGCAGTACTTC

clone_size: NA
d_call: NA
j_call: TRBJ1-1
v_call: TRBV6-1
cdr3_aa: CASKEGPGEAFF
cdr3_nt: TGTGCCAGCAAAGAGGGCCCGGGGGAAGCTTTCTTT

clone_size: NA
d_call: NA
j_call: TRBJ2-3
v_call: TRBV12-2
cdr3_aa: CAPGGKRARWGADTQYF
cdr3_nt: TGTGCACCTGGTGGTAAGCGGGCCCGGTGGGGGGCAGATACGCAGTATTTT

clone_size: NA
d_call: NA
j_call: TRBJ1-2
v_call: TRBV10-3
cdr3_aa: CAISGASINYGYTF
cdr3_nt: TGTGCCATCAGCGGGGCTTCCATTAACTATGGCTACACCTTC

clone_size: NA
d_call: TRBD1
j_call: TRBJ1-1
v_call: TRBV5-1
cdr3_aa: CASSLFRGLNTEAFF
cdr3_nt: TGCGCCAGCAGCTTATTCAGGGGGTTGAACACTGAAGCTTTCTTT

clone_size: NA
d_call: NA
j_call: TRBJ2-3
v_call: TRBV6-1
cdr3_aa: CASSEQRPDTQYF
cdr3_nt: TGTGCCAGCAGTGAACAGCGGCCAGATACGCAGTATTTT

clone_size: NA
d_call: NA
j_call: TRBJ2-5
v_call: TRBV5-4
cdr3_aa: CASSLWTGETQYF
cdr3_nt: TGTGCCAGCAGCTTGTGGACCGGAGAGACCCAGTACTTC

clone_size: once
d_call: TRBD1
j_call: TRBJ1-2
v_call: TRBV2
cdr3_aa: CASRATGGGYTF
cdr3_nt: TGTGCCAGCAGGGCGACAGGGGGCGGCTACACCTTC

clone_size: many
d_call: NA
j_call: TRBJ1-5
v_call: TRBV19
cdr3_aa: CASSRIFGFNQPQHF
cdr3_nt: TGTGCCAGTAGCCGCATATTTGGTTTCAATCAGCCCCAGCATTTT

clone_size: once
d_call: TRBD1
j_call: TRBJ1-2
v_call: TRBV6-1
cdr3_aa: CASSVTGYGYTF
cdr3_nt: TGTGCCAGCAGTGTGACAGGGTATGGCTACACCTTC

clone_size: many
d_call: TRBD2
j_call: TRBJ2-3
v_call: TRBV27
cdr3_aa: CASSTSGGTGDTQYF
cdr3_nt: TGTGCCAGCAGCACTAGCGGGGGTACCGGGGATACGCAGTATTTT

clone_size: once
d_call: TRBD1
j_call: TRBJ2-5
v_call: TRBV2
cdr3_aa: CATEASDRGVLETQYF
cdr3_nt: TGTGCCACAGAGGCCTCGGACAGGGGGGTTCTAGAGACCCAGTACTTC

clone_size: few
d_call: NA
j_call: TRBJ1-2
v_call: TRBV19
cdr3_aa: CADKDTGGGYTF
cdr3_nt: TGTGCCGATAAGGATACGGGAGGTGGCTACACCTTC

clone_size: NA
d_call: NA
j_call: TRBJ2-1
v_call: TRBV5-1
cdr3_aa: CASSWADEQFF
cdr3_nt: TGCGCGAGCAGCTGGGCGGATGAGCAGTTCTTC

clone_size: few
d_call: TRBD2
j_call: TRBJ2-5
v_call: TRBV2
cdr3_aa: CASTGLARQETQYF
cdr3_nt: TGTGCCAGTACGGGACTAGCTCGGCAAGAGACCCAGTACTTC

clone_size: NA
d_call: NA
j_call: TRBJ1-1
v_call: TRBV10-3
cdr3_aa: CAISEAGTSGEAFF
cdr3_nt: TGTGCCATCAGTGAAGCCGGGACTTCTGGTGAAGCTTTCTTT

clone_size: NA
d_call: TRBD1
j_call: TRBJ2-1
v_call: TRBV5-1
cdr3_aa: CASSLEGDSPYNEQFF
cdr3_nt: TGCGCCAGCAGCTTGGAGGGGGACAGCCCCTACAATGAGCAGTTCTTC

clone_size: NA
d_call: TRBD1
j_call: TRBJ2-5
v_call: TRBV11-1
cdr3_aa: CASSLTTGASVETQYF
cdr3_nt: TGTGCCAGCAGCTTAACGACAGGGGCGTCCGTGGAGACCCAGTACTTC

clone_size: NA
d_call: TRBD2
j_call: TRBJ2-1
v_call: TRBV28
cdr3_aa: CASTFSGGAINEQFF
cdr3_nt: TGTGCCAGCACCTTTAGCGGGGGGGCCATTAATGAGCAGTTCTTC

clone_size: few
d_call: NA
j_call: TRBJ2-5
v_call: TRBV14
cdr3_aa: CASSHDPPETQYF
cdr3_nt: TGTGCCAGCAGCCACGATCCCCCAGAGACCCAGTACTTC

clone_size: few
d_call: NA
j_call: TRBJ1-1
v_call: TRBV6-5
cdr3_aa: CASSLQWTSEAFF
cdr3_nt: TGTGCCAGCAGTTTACAATGGACATCTGAAGCTTTCTTT

clone_size: NA
d_call: NA
j_call: TRBJ2-7
v_call: TRBV18
cdr3_aa: CASSPGSSYEQYF
cdr3_nt: TGTGCCAGCTCACCTGGGAGCTCCTACGAGCAGTACTTC

clone_size: NA
d_call: TRBD1
j_call: TRBJ2-7
v_call: TRBV6-4
cdr3_aa: CASKFLRQGAYEQYF
cdr3_nt: TGTGCCAGTAAGTTTTTACGACAGGGTGCCTACGAGCAGTACTTC